Sequencing of this TCR beta chain was carried out in a study of healthy donors' naive CD4 and CD8 T cells. Starting from 500 ng of total RNA, TCR libraries were made with linear amplification. TCRdb processed the reads anew with MiXCR; each CDR3 protein has one entry. The sample holds about 180,000 distinct CDR3 sequences, nearly 75% seen once. CDR3 length: 15 residues. Germline assignment: CDR1 SQVTM and CDR2 ANQGSEA. The J segment lost 8 bases and the V segment lost 3 bases, leaving 9 bases of the junction unmatched. This receptor was identified in a pool of human donors in good health; the sample pools cells from several healthy donors. The J gene is TRBJ1-6, the V gene TRBV29-1, with TRBD1 matching 8 bases. The sample was naive CD4+ and CD8+ T cells sorted from blood, pooled from several donors. The CDR3 DNA follows: TGCAGCGTTGAGCGGACAGGGCCATCTCATTCACCCCTCCACTTT. Protein: CSVERTGPSHSPLHF.